This T cell receptor (beta chain) was retrieved from a study of OX40 agonist ivuxolimab in advanced cancers. TCRdb's copy holds only in-frame clones and misses some; the assay was immunoSEQ multiplex PCR. Counted here are 76,000 or so clones, more than 85% occurring once; the ten biggest clones make up 6.2%. Blood was sampled at baseline, cycle 4 day 1, and cycle 7 day 1. Germline V gene data show CDR1 as MNHEY and CDR2 as SVGAGI. The CDR3 is made up of 15 amino acids. Trimming pared 2 bases from V and 12 bases from J, leaving 20 bases between. This clonotype was obtained from an adult with an advanced solid tumor such as melanoma, head and neck, liver or kidney cancer. The sample was CD4+ or CD8+ T cells sorted from blood, taken in a trial of the OX40 agonist ivuxolimab. The chain employs TRBV6-5 and TRBJ2-1; D possibly uses TRBD1 or TRBD2 (6 bases each). CDR3 region: CASSYVSTSGAGQFF. In DNA form, the CDR3 reads TGTGCCAGCAGTTACGTTTCGACTTCGGGGGCAGGGCAGTTCTTC.